What follows are 20 T cell receptor beta chains derived from one specimen sequenced in a study of blood T cells in healthy people across ages. Through a sample-barcoded 5' primer and a J-beta primer mix, a second PCR was run for about 6 to 11 cycles. TCRdb called the 5' RACE reads again in MiXCR, with one record for every CDR3 protein. Among about 1,400,000 distinct CDR3 sequences listed, around 39% were seen once. Sequencing was performed on blood. These receptors were collected from a woman aged 18 to 35 in good health.

This clonotype was seen once. This chain uses TRBV6-1 with TRBJ1-2; D not resolved. The germline gives CDR1 MNHNS, CDR2 SASEGT. The CDR3 is 14 residues long. The germline V and J ends were trimmed by 4 bases and 6 bases, with 15 bases remaining between them. The CDR3 sequence is CASSAGDVRDGYTF. CDR3 coding DNA: TGTGCCAGCAGTGCGGGAGACGTAAGGGATGGCTACACCTTC.

This chain uses TRBV27 with TRBJ2-7; D call uncertain. CDR3 length: 13 amino acids. The germline V and J ends were trimmed by 10 bases and 5 bases, with 18 bases remaining between them. Germline V gene data show CDR1 as MNHEY and CDR2 as SMNVEV (reference sequence). CDR3 loop: CATGIGPPDEQYF. DNA of the CDR3: TGTGCCACCGGAATCGGGCCCCCCGACGAGCAGTACTTC.

The rearrangement uses TRBV3-1 and TRBJ2-3, with 10 positions matching TRBD2. Germline values: CDR1 LGHDT, CDR2 YNNKEL (reference sequence). CDR3 size: 15 residues. Unmatched junction bases numbered 7, after V lost 4 bases and J lost 6 bases. This chain's CDR3 is CASSPPLAGADTQYF. As DNA, the CDR3 is TGTGCCAGCAGCCCCCCGCTAGCGGGGGCGGATACGCAGTATTTT.

A single count supports this clonotype. V and J are TRBV9 and TRBJ1-4, with 8 bases fitting TRBD1. The length of the CDR3 is 18 residues. Germline CDR1 and CDR2: SGDLS and YYNGEE. Trimming at V came to 4 bases and at J to 0 bases, leaving 11 bases not matched to a gene. DNA for the CDR3: TGTGCCAGCAGCCCGGCCCTGACAGGGGCTGCAACTAATGAAAAACTGTTTTTT. Protein product: CASSPALTGAATNEKLFF.

This rearrangement joins TRBV7-6 to TRBJ2-5; a weak D match, TRBD2 (6 bases). CDR1 SGHVS and CDR2 FNYEAQ come from the germline V gene. The CDR3 covers 14 residues. Trimming took off 6 bases at V and 4 bases at J, with 15 bases between the two ends. The CDR3 reads CASSRGEARETQYF. DNA of the CDR3: TGTGCCAGCAGTAGAGGGGAGGCTCGAGAGACCCAGTACTTC.

The chain joins TRBV12-3 or TRBV12-4 to TRBJ1-1; maybe TRBD1 (6 bases). With 5 bases removed from V and 8 bases from J, the gap between germline ends came to 9 bases. The CDR3 has 11 amino acids. CDR3: CASSDRYEAFF. The CDR3 DNA is TGTGCCAGCAGTGACAGGTACGAAGCTTTCTTT.

Comment on this clonotype: The junction differs from germline at one of its ends, possibly a read error. The V gene is TRBV5-1, the J gene TRBJ2-3; 8 nucleotides agree with TRBD2. Germline values: CDR1 SGHRS, CDR2 YFSETQ. The CDR3 is 16 residues long. CDR3 nucleotides: TGCGCCAGCAGCTTTGAGACGGGGGGGGCGGGAGATACACAGTATTTT. This translates into CASSFETGGAGDTQYF.

This chain connects TRBV29-1 to TRBJ2-1; D is uncertain. Germline values: CDR1 SQVTM, CDR2 ANQGSEA. V was clipped by 4 bases and J by 3 bases, with 7 bases between them. The CDR3 is 12 residues long. The DNA for the CDR3 is TGCAGCGTTGCACCCAGCTACAATGAGCAGTTCTTC. Protein: CSVAPSYNEQFF.

This rearrangement joins TRBV20-1 to TRBJ2-1; the D gene is possibly TRBD1 (6 bases). The DNA matches TRBJ2-7 better at its end, which makes the J call doubtful. Per germline, CDR1 DFQATT and CDR2 SNEGSKA (reference sequence). The CDR3 covers 15 residues. CDR3 sequence reads: CSASKLPGATHEQYF. The CDR3, as DNA: TGCAGTGCTAGTAAGTTACCAGGGGCTACCCACGAGCAGTACTTC.

The chain carries TRBV4-2 and TRBJ2-1; the match to TRBD2 covers 15 bases. The CDR3 has 18 residues. With 0 bases clipped from V and 7 bases from J, the junction kept 7 bases outside the gene matches. The germline gives CDR1 LGHNA, CDR2 YNFKEQ. CDR3 amino acids: CASSQDFGLAGGKNEQFF. As DNA, the CDR3 is TGTGCCAGCAGCCAAGATTTCGGACTAGCGGGAGGGAAGAATGAGCAGTTCTTC.

The V and J genes are TRBV6-1 and TRBJ2-7, with D unresolved. Germline V CDR1 and CDR2: MNHNS, SASEGT. Between the trimmed V and J ends, which lost 7 bases and 1 base, there was a span of 5 bases. The CDR3 contains 11 residues. The DNA of the CDR3 is TGTGCCAGCAATGAGTCCTACGAGCAGTACTTC. Amino acids: CASNESYEQYF.

This chain uses TRBV3-1 with TRBJ2-7; D perhaps matches TRBD1 (6 bases). The CDR3 is made up of 11 amino acids. Trimming stripped 1 base from V and 12 bases from J, with 10 bases between. Germline assignment: CDR1 LGHDT and CDR2 YNNKEL (reference sequence). The CDR3 spells CASSQAGHAYF. DNA for the CDR3: TGTGCCAGCAGCCAAGCGGGACACGCGTACTTC.

The chain employs TRBV7-6 and TRBJ1-1; D gene uncertain. This CDR3 has 13 residues. Trimming removed 0 bases from V and 8 bases from J, with 10 bases in between. From germline, CDR1 is SGHVS and CDR2 FNYEAQ. CDR3 DNA: TGTGCCAGCAGCTTAGCCCCCCAATCGGAAGCTTTCTTT. It codes for CASSLAPQSEAFF.

The gene calls are TRBV7-9 and TRBJ1-1; a possible D gene is TRBD1 (5 bases). Per germline, CDR1 SEHNR and CDR2 FQNEAQ (reference sequence). The CDR3 is 14 amino acids. Trimming removed 6 bases from V and 4 bases from J, with 15 bases in between. In DNA, the CDR3 is TGTGCCAGCAGGCCGGACTATCAGGGCACTGAAGCTTTCTTT. Translated: CASRPDYQGTEAFF.

This clonotype was observed a few times. The V call is TRBV5-1, the J call TRBJ2-7; 9 nucleotides match TRBD1. The CDR3 has 15 amino acids. Germline CDR1 is SGHRS and CDR2 is YFSETQ. V dropped 4 bases and J dropped 3; count of bases not matched to a gene: 8. The CDR3 region has the DNA TGCGCCAGCAGCAGACCGGGACAGGGTCTCTACGAGCAGTACTTC. Amino acid sequence: CASSRPGQGLYEQYF.

This clonotype was counted only a few times. The chain combines TRBV20-1 with TRBJ2-3, with 8 bases fitting TRBD2. The J segment lost 8 bases and the V segment lost 3 bases, leaving 10 bases of the junction unmatched. CDR1 DFQATT and CDR2 SNEGSKA come from the germline V gene (reference sequence). This CDR3 is built from 14 residues. CDR3: CSARVAGPSSTQYF. In DNA form, the CDR3 reads TGCAGTGCTAGGGTAGCGGGACCGTCCAGTACGCAGTATTTT.

The chain recombines TRBV7-9 with TRBJ2-1, with a weak D call TRBD1 (5 bases). The CDR3 is 14 amino acids. Germline values: CDR1 SEHNR, CDR2 FQNEAQ (reference sequence). This CDR3 reads CATVLGVLGNEQFF. CDR3 coding DNA: TGTGCAACCGTCCTAGGGGTTTTGGGCAATGAGCAGTTCTTC.

The table lists this clonotype with a few counts. The chain is built from TRBV11-1 and TRBJ2-7; D perhaps matches TRBD2 (6 bases). The CDR3 sequence is 17 residues long. Trimming pared 3 bases from V and 2 bases from J, leaving 20 bases between. Germline CDR1 and CDR2: SGHAT and FQDESV (reference sequence). Here the CDR3 reads CASSFNIKPSDPYEQYF. For the CDR3, the DNA is TGTGCCAGCAGCTTCAACATCAAACCTAGCGACCCCTACGAGCAGTACTTC.

The chain has TRBV12-3 or TRBV12-4 and TRBJ1-5; D remains unclear. The CDR3 covers 14 residues. The germline V and J ends were trimmed by 5 bases and 0 bases, with 8 bases remaining between them. DNA of the CDR3: TGTGCCAGCAGTCAAACGGGTAGCAATCAGCCCCAGCATTTT. Its translation is CASSQTGSNQPQHF.

The chain links TRBV5-1 to TRBJ2-1; TRBD2 aligns across 10 bases. The CDR3 length is 18 residues. The V segment lost 0 bases and the J segment 1 base; nucleotides outside the gene matches: 7. Germline CDR1 is SGHRS and CDR2 is YFSETQ. The CDR3 is CASSLGAGGPGSYNEQFF. The CDR3 DNA reads as TGCGCCAGCAGCTTGGGAGCGGGAGGGCCGGGATCCTACAATGAGCAGTTCTTC.